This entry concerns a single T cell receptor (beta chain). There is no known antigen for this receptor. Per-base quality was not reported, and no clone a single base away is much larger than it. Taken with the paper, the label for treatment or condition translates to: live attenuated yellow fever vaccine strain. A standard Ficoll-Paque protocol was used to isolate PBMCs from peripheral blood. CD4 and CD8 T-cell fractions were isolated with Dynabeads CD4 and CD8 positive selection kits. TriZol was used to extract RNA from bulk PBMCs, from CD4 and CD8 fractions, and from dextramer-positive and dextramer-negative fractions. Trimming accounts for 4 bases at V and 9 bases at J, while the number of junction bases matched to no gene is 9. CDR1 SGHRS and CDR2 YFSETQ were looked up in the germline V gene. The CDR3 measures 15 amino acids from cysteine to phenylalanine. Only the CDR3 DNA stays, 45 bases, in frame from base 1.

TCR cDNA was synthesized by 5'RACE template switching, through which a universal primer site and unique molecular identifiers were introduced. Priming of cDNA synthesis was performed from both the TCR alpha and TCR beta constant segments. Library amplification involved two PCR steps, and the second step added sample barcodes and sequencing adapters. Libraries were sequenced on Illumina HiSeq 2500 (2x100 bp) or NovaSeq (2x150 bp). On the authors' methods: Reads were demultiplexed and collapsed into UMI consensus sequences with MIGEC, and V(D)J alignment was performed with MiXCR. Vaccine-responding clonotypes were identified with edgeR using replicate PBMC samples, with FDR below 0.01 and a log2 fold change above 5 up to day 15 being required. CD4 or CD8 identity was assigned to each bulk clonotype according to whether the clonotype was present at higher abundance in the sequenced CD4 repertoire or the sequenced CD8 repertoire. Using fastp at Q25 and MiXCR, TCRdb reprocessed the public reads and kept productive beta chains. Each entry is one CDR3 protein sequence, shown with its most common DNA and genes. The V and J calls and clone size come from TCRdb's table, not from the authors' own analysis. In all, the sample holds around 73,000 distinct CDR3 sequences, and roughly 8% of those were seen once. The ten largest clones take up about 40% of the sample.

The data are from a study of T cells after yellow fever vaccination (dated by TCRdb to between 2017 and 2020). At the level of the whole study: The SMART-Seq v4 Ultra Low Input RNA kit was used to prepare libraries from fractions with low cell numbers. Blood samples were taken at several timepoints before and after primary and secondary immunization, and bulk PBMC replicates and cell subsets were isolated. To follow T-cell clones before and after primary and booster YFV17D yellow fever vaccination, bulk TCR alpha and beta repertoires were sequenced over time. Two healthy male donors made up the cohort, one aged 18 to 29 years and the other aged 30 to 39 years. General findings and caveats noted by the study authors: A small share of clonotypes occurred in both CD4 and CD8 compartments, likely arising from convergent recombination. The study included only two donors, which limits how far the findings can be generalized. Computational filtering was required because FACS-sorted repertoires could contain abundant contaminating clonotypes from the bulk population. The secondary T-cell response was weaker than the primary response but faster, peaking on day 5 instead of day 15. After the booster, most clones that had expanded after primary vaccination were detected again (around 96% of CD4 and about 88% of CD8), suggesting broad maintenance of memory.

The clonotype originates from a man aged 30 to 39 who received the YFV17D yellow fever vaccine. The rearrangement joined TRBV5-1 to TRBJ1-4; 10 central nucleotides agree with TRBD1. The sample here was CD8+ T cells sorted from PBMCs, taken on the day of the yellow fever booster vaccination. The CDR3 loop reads CASSRSRQGAKKLFF. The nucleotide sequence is TGCGCCAGCAGCCGCAGTAGACAGGGGGCGAAAAAACTGTTTTTT.